A single sample is the source of the 17 T cell receptor beta chains below, sequenced in a study of response to subunit inactivated influenza vaccine. TCRdb re-called the RT-PCR reads with MiXCR, one entry per CDR3 protein. The sample records approximately 700,000 distinct CDR3 sequences, approximately 15% being singletons. Sequences were derived from PBMCs from blood, sampled about 14 days before vaccination. Receptors originate from a man in his fifties who received an inactivated influenza vaccine.

This clonotype was seen a handful of times. This sequence joins TRBV20-1 and TRBJ2-1; 8 positions agree with TRBD2. Trimming cost V 2 bases and J 9 bases; bases outside gene matches: 6. From germline, CDR1 is DFQATT and CDR2 SNEGSKA (reference sequence). The CDR3 has 13 amino acids. The CDR3 region is CSARHQRESEQFF. As DNA, the CDR3 is TGCAGTGCTAGACACCAGCGGGAGAGTGAGCAGTTCTTC.

This clonotype was observed a few times. The chain is built from TRBV7-9 and TRBJ2-5; D remains ambiguous. CDR3 length: 14 amino acids. Germline V gives CDR1 SEHNR, CDR2 FQNEAQ (reference sequence). V dropped 3 bases and J dropped 4 bases, with 12 bases sitting between them. In DNA, the CDR3 is TGTGCCAGCAGCTTCCTTTGGGGTATAGAGACCCAGTACTTC. Amino acids: CASSFLWGIETQYF. The whole variable domain, filled in from reference TRBV7-9 and TRBJ2-5, reads DTGVSQNPRHKITKRGQNVTFRCDPISEHNRLYWYRQTLGQGPEFLTYFQNEAQLEKSRLLSDRFSAERPKGSFSTLEIQRTEQGDSAMYLCASSFLWGIETQYFGPGTRLLVL.

This clonotype was recorded a few times. V and J are TRBV2 and TRBJ1-2; D is ambiguous. Germline lookup yields CDR1 SNHLY and CDR2 FYNNEI. CDR3 size: 14 residues. Trimming cost V 3 bases and J 1 base, with 9 bases left between them. The CDR3 loop is CASSDSDRNYGYTF. DNA of the CDR3: TGTGCCAGCAGTGATTCGGACCGTAACTATGGCTACACCTTC.

In nucleotides, the CDR3 is TGTGCCATCAGTGAGTCGGCAAGTGGAAACACCATATATTTT. Protein sequence: CAISESASGNTIYF. V is TRBV10-3 and J is TRBJ1-3; D remains unclear. The germline V and J ends were trimmed by 0 bases and 3 bases, with 6 bases remaining between them. This CDR3 has 14 amino acids. The germline V gene has CDR1 ENHRY and CDR2 SYGVKD.

This clonotype was detected many times. This chain links TRBV4-3 with TRBJ1-2; tentatively, D is TRBD1 (6 bases). The CDR3 runs to 17 residues. Trimming left V 0 bases short and J 4 bases short, with 18 bases between. Germline-derived CDR1 and CDR2 are LGHNA and YSLEER. Here the CDR3 reads CASSQEVDRSTPYGYTF. CDR3 sequence (DNA): TGCGCCAGCAGCCAAGAGGTCGACAGGTCGACCCCCTATGGCTACACCTTC.

In DNA, the CDR3 is TGCAGTGCTAGGGTCCCCGGCCTGAGCTCCTACGAGCAGTACTTC. It codes for CSARVPGLSSYEQYF. This chain uses TRBV20-1 with TRBJ2-7; D ambiguous. This CDR3 is built from 15 residues. Germline lookup yields CDR1 DFQATT and CDR2 SNEGSKA (reference sequence). Deletions cut 3 bases from V and 0 bases from J, with 15 bases between.

V and J are TRBV5-1 and TRBJ2-1, with D possibly being TRBD1 or TRBD2 (5 bases each). CDR1 is SGHRS, CDR2 YFSETQ, per germline. The CDR3 is 15 residues long. The germline V and J ends were trimmed by 4 bases and 5 bases, with 16 bases remaining between them. CDR3 region: CASSPSGRTNNEQFF. The CDR3 DNA reads TGCGCCAGCAGCCCCTCAGGGAGAACTAACAATGAGCAGTTCTTC.

The V and J genes are TRBV15 and TRBJ2-1, with 7 bases aligning to TRBD2. CDR1 is LNHNV, CDR2 YYDKDF, per germline (reference sequence). V trimming: 1 base; J trimming: 6 bases; junction bases outside the gene matches: 15. The CDR3 totals 18 residues. CDR3 in DNA: TGTGCCACCAGCAGAGGGAGGTGGGCAGGGACTACCCCCAATGAGCAGTTCTTC. Its protein product is CATSRGRWAGTTPNEQFF.

On this clonotype itself: This likely traces to a read error, being one base from a far larger clone. This sequence joins TRBV5-1 and TRBJ2-3; D gene ambiguous. CDR3 length: 11 amino acids. The germline CDR1 and CDR2 sequences are SGHRS and YFSETQ. CDR3 sequence reads: CPSSFGDTQYF. For the CDR3, the DNA is TGCCCCAGCAGCTTTGGCGATACGCAGTATTTT.

This clonotype was observed a few times. The J gene is TRBJ1-5, the V gene TRBV5-5; tentatively, D is TRBD1 (6 bases). This CDR3 has 16 amino acids. Germline loops: CDR1 SGHKS, CDR2 YYEKEE (reference sequence). The V gene lost 4 bases and the J gene lost 0 bases, with 14 bases spanning the gap. CDR3 coding DNA: TGTGCCAGCAGCCCCATAGGGGGGGATAGCAATCAGCCCCAGCATTTT. Translated, it gives CASSPIGGDSNQPQHF.

This sequence joins TRBV29-1 and TRBJ2-5, with TRBD2 matching 10 bases. V dropped 8 bases and J dropped 5; count of bases not matched to a gene: 8. CDR1 and CDR2 (germline): SQVTM, ANQGSEA. This CDR3 contains 13 residues. CDR3 nucleotide sequence: TGCAGCACCAGCGGGAGGGCCGTCGAGACCCAGTACTTC. Amino acid sequence: CSTSGRAVETQYF.

V usage is TRBV20-1 and J usage is TRBJ1-2; 7 bases agree with TRBD1. V lost 4 bases to trimming and J lost 5 bases; unmatched junction nucleotides: 10. This CDR3 has 14 amino acids. Germline lookup yields CDR1 DFQATT and CDR2 SNEGSKA (reference sequence). CDR3 coding DNA: TGCAGTGCTACCCCCACGCAGGGGGGATATGGCTACACCTTC. It encodes CSATPTQGGYGYTF.

The chain combines TRBV12-3 or TRBV12-4 with TRBJ2-3; D is tentatively TRBD1 or TRBD2 (6 bases each). The CDR3 covers 15 residues. V was shortened by 7 bases and J by 2 bases, with 16 bases between the two germline ends. CDR3 sequence reads: CASTPWGAYTDTQYF. The CDR3 bases are TGTGCCAGCACGCCGTGGGGGGCCTACACAGATACGCAGTATTTT.

This clonotype was detected a few times. For the CDR3, the DNA is TGCGCCAGCAGCCAAGGGGTGGGACAGACGGTTCTCGAGCAGTACTTC. Protein: CASSQGVGQTVLEQYF. This rearrangement joins TRBV4-3 to TRBJ2-7, with 7 bases that match TRBD1. Losses at the gene ends were 1 base for V and 6 bases for J; bases not matched to a gene: 12. Germline CDR1 LGHNA, CDR2 YSLEER. The CDR3 consists of 16 residues.

Many counts were recorded for this clonotype. The chain combines TRBV12-3 or TRBV12-4 with TRBJ2-1; 11 nucleotides agree with TRBD2. This CDR3 has 14 amino acids. V lost 5 bases and J lost 8; bases outside the gene matches: 5. CDR3 amino acids: CASSPSGRLYEQFF. CDR3 DNA sequence: TGTGCCAGCAGTCCTAGCGGGAGGCTATATGAGCAGTTCTTC.

This clonotype has more than one count but fewer than ten. This CDR3 reads CSVGQGAAGELFF. The CDR3, as DNA: TGCAGCGTTGGCCAGGGGGCAGCCGGGGAGCTGTTTTTT. The chain employs TRBV29-1 and TRBJ2-2; 8 positions match TRBD1. CDR1 is SQVTM, CDR2 ANQGSEA, per germline. V was clipped by 4 bases and J by 6 bases; unmatched bases: 4. The CDR3 spans 13 residues.

The gene calls are TRBV20-1 and TRBJ2-7; 14 bases map to TRBD2. Germline trimming cut 5 bases from V and 3 bases from J; bases unmatched to any gene: 6. Germline V gives CDR1 DFQATT, CDR2 SNEGSKA (reference sequence). The CDR3 runs to 15 residues. CDR3 region: CSAPPGTSGSYEQYF. The CDR3 nucleotides read TGCAGTGCTCCCCCCGGGACTAGCGGGAGCTACGAGCAGTACTTC.